A single sample gave rise to the 18 T cell receptor beta chains below, sequenced in a study of lymphopenia after photon versus proton radiotherapy. The repertoire was sequenced with immunoSEQ multiplex PCR; TCRdb's copy has only in-frame clones and lacks some. Among around 150,000 clones, less than 90% were seen once, and the ten largest hold around 5.1%. Sequenced here: peripheral blood, sampled from a patient treated with photon-based radiotherapy. The receptors were gathered from a man aged 50-60 years with gastric cancer.

This clone was found once. The chain couples TRBV11-2 to TRBJ2-5; the D gene could be TRBD1 or TRBD2 (5 bases each). The V end was cut by 0 bases, the J end by 9 bases, with 17 bases between. The CDR3 covers 15 residues. The germline V gene encodes CDR1 SGHAT and CDR2 FQNNGV. CDR3 in DNA: TGTGCCAGCAGCTTAGACTGGGACCCGAGGTTGTCCCAGTACTTC. Translating gives CASSLDWDPRLSQYF.

This chain links TRBV5-4 with TRBJ2-3, with no clear D. There are 13 residues in the CDR3. Germline values: CDR1 SGHNT, CDR2 YYREEE (reference sequence). V dropped 5 bases and J dropped 2 bases, with 9 bases sitting between them. The CDR3 nucleotides read TGTGCCAGCAGTCGGCGGACCACAGATACGCAGTATTTT. This encodes CASSRRTTDTQYF. The entire variable domain, with the rest obtained from reference TRBV5-4 and TRBJ2-3, is as follows: ETGVTQSPTHLIKTRGQQVTLRCSSQSGHNTVSWYQQALGQGPQFIFQYYREEENGRGNFPPRFSGLQFPNYSSELNVNALELDDSALYLCASSRRTTDTQYFGPGTRLTVL.

This clone has only one observation. The chain recombines TRBV4-3 with TRBJ2-1; D call uncertain. CDR1 LGHNA and CDR2 YSLEER come from the germline V gene. This CDR3 spans 16 amino acids. V was shortened by 0 bases and J by 4 bases, with 13 bases between the two germline ends. The CDR3 bases are TGCGCCAGCAGCCAAGACGCACGGTCCGTATACAATGAGCAGTTCTTC. Protein: CASSQDARSVYNEQFF.

The V call is TRBV21-1, the J call TRBJ2-3. TRBV21-1 represents a pseudogene. The CDR3 has 14 residues. The CDR3, as DNA: TGTGCCAGCGACGAAGGGGACAGCACAGATACGCAGTATTTT. Translating gives CASDEGDSTDTQYF.

The rearrangement uses TRBV29-1 and TRBJ2-7; D might be TRBD1 (5 bases). The CDR3 has 12 residues. In germline, CDR1 is SQVTM, CDR2 ANQGSEA. V lost 4 bases, J lost 6 bases, and 13 bases lay in between. CDR3 in amino acids: CSVGAGWAEQYF. The CDR3 region has the DNA TGCAGCGTTGGGGCAGGGTGGGCCGAGCAGTACTTC.

V usage is TRBV6-5 and J usage is TRBJ1-4, with a weak D call TRBD1 (5 bases). V dropped 0 bases and J dropped 3 bases, with 11 bases sitting between them. Per germline, CDR1 MNHEY and CDR2 SVGAGI. This CDR3 is 16 amino acids long. CDR3 bases: TGTGCCAGCAGTTACTCTAACGGGGCAGCTAATGAAAAACTGTTTTTT. Its translation is CASSYSNGAANEKLFF.

The genes are TRBV6-5 and TRBJ2-5, with D perhaps TRBD1 or TRBD2 (5 bases each). With the DNA end fitting TRBJ2-7 better, the J assignment may be wrong. The CDR3 length is 14 residues. The germline gives CDR1 MNHEY, CDR2 SVGAGI. In DNA form, the CDR3 reads TGTGCCAGCAGTTACTCGGGACCAATGTACGAGCAGTACTTC. This gives the protein CASSYSGPMYEQYF.

The gene calls are TRBV7-9 and TRBJ2-2; D may be TRBD1 (5 bases). Germline V gene data show CDR1 as SEHNR and CDR2 as FQNEAQ (reference sequence). This CDR3 has 13 residues. The V gene lost 4 bases and the J gene lost 9 bases, with 12 bases spanning the gap. CDR3: CASSSIAGRELFF. The CDR3 bases are TGTGCCAGCAGCTCCATTGCAGGGCGGGAGCTGTTTTTT.

The CDR3: CASRSSGRWNEQFF. The CDR3 region has the DNA TGTGCCAGCAGGTCGAGCGGGAGGTGGAATGAGCAGTTCTTC. The gene calls are TRBV27 and TRBJ2-1, with 9 nucleotides matching TRBD2. This CDR3 is 14 amino acids long. The trim removed 6 bases at V and 7 bases at J, leaving 7 bases unmatched. Germline V lookup: CDR1 MNHEY, CDR2 SMNVEV (reference sequence).

J is TRBJ2-7 and V is TRBV7-9; 14 nucleotides line up with TRBD2. Germline V gives CDR1 SEHNR, CDR2 FQNEAQ (reference sequence). V shed 4 bases and J 7 bases; nucleotides not matched to a gene: 6. The CDR3 extends over 15 amino acids. Here the CDR3 reads CASSSGLAGVGEQYF. The CDR3 DNA reads as TGTGCCAGCAGCTCGGGACTAGCGGGAGTGGGGGAGCAGTACTTC.

The rearrangement uses TRBV6-6 and TRBJ2-7; 7 bases line up with TRBD2. CDR3 size: 13 residues. Germline CDR1 and CDR2: MNHNY and SVGAGI (reference sequence). The V segment lost 7 bases and the J segment 3 bases; nucleotides outside the gene matches: 6. The CDR3 reads CASKASGNYEQYF. CDR3 DNA sequence: TGTGCCAGCAAGGCTAGCGGAAACTACGAGCAGTACTTC.

This chain uses TRBV6-5 with TRBJ1-1; the D is unclear. Trimming took off 0 bases at V and 3 bases at J, with 8 bases between the two ends. The CDR3 length is 14 residues. Germline lookup yields CDR1 MNHEY and CDR2 SVGAGI. The CDR3 loop is CASSYSSAHTEAFF. The CDR3 DNA reads TGTGCCAGCAGTTACTCGTCAGCTCACACTGAAGCTTTCTTT.

The J gene is TRBJ2-3, the V gene TRBV4-2; 7 positions match TRBD2. Per the germline V gene, CDR1 is LGHNA and CDR2 is YNFKEQ. The CDR3 spans 15 residues. The ends lost 5 bases at V and 5 bases at J; junction bases unmatched: 10. CDR3: CASSALWGGRDTQYF. As DNA, the CDR3 is TGTGCCAGCAGCGCTCTGTGGGGGGGTAGAGATACGCAGTATTTT.

V and J are TRBV5-1 and TRBJ2-7, with TRBD1 matching 7 bases. This CDR3 spans 14 amino acids. Germline values: CDR1 SGHRS, CDR2 YFSETQ. V was pared by 4 bases and J by 3 bases, with 7 bases of the junction left unmatched. The CDR3 bases are TGCGCCAGCAGCGCGGTGACAGGGTTCTACGAGCAGTACTTC. Its translation is CASSAVTGFYEQYF.

V is TRBV23-1 and J is TRBJ2-7; TRBD1 matches 10 bases. TRBV23-1 is flagged as an ORF with uncertain function. The CDR3 has 15 amino acids. V dropped 2 bases and J dropped 4; count of bases not matched to a gene: 5. CDR3 protein: CASSQRDRGRYEQYF. CDR3 bases: TGCGCCAGCAGTCAAAGGGACAGGGGCCGTTACGAGCAGTACTTC.

This chain joins TRBV5-5 and TRBJ1-1; no definite D call. The V end lost 0 bases, the J end lost 4 bases, and 10 bases lay between the germline ends. CDR1 is SGHKS, CDR2 YYEKEE, per germline (reference sequence). The CDR3 has 14 amino acids. CDR3 sequence: CASSLVQRSTEAFF. The CDR3 DNA follows: TGTGCCAGCAGCTTGGTGCAGAGGAGCACTGAAGCTTTCTTT.

This chain connects TRBV15 to TRBJ2-5; 12 positions match TRBD1. The CDR3 runs to 18 residues. CDR1 LNHNV and CDR2 YYDKDF come from the germline V gene (reference sequence). Losses at the gene ends were 1 base for V and 4 bases for J; bases not matched to a gene: 10. Written as DNA, the CDR3 is TGTGCCACCAGCAGAGGGGACAGGGGGCGATTAGTCGTAGAGACCCAGTACTTC. Translating it yields CATSRGDRGRLVVETQYF.

This clone was counted only a few times. CDR3 sequence: CASSEVGTGGYTF. The CDR3 nucleotides read TGTGCCAGCAGTGAGGTAGGGACGGGAGGCTACACCTTC. The chain is built from TRBV6-1 and TRBJ1-2, with a weak D call TRBD1 (5 bases). The CDR3 spans 13 residues. Between the trimmed V and J ends, which lost 3 bases and 8 bases, there was a span of 13 bases. CDR1 MNHNS and CDR2 SASEGT come from the germline V gene.